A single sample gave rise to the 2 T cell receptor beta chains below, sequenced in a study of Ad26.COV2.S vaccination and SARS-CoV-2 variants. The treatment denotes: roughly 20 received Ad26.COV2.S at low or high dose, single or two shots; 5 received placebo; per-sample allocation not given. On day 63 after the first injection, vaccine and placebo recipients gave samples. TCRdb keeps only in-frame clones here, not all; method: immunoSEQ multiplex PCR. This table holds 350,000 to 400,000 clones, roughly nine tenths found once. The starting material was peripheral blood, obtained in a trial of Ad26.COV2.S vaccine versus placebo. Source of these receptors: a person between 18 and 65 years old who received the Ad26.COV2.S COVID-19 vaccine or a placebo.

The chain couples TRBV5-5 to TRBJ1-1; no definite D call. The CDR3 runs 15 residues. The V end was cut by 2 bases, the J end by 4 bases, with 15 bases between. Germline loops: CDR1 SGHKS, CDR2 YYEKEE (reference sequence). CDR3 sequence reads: CASSLGHSLGTEAFF. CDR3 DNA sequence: TGTGCCAGCAGCTTAGGCCATTCTCTGGGCACTGAAGCTTTCTTT.

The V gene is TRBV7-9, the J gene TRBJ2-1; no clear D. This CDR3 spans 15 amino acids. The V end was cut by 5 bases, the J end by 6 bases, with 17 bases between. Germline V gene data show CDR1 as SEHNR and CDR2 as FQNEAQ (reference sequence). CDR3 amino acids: CASSAPAGLFNEQFF. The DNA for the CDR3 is TGTGCCAGCAGCGCCCCCGCCGGCCTTTTCAATGAGCAGTTCTTC.